A single T cell receptor (beta chain) is shown here with its context. In the original analysis: Scientists estimated how many nucleated cells there were by amplifying reference gene primers. Sequenced by immunoSEQ multiplex PCR; TCRdb stores in-frame clones only, minus some. V and J calls and clone size are copied from that table; D and trimming were computed from the DNA. The table records hundreds of thousands of clones, 88% of them present only once. The CDR3 covers 15 residues. The germline V gene encodes CDR1 SGHVS and CDR2 FQNEAQ. The V segment lost 3 bases and the J segment 0 bases; nucleotides outside the gene matches: 5. This sample was included in a study of blood T cell repertoires in COVID-19. Study summary: The United States, Italy and Spain provided the acute and convalescent COVID-19 samples. Sample material is recorded as cDNA or gDNA derived from T cells, B-cell-depleted T cells, or PBMCs.

The TCR comes from a man aged 18 to 35 with active or convalescent COVID-19. The chain couples TRBV7-8 to TRBJ2-7; 7 bases are a match to TRBD2. Sequenced input: peripheral blood. The CDR3 sequence is CASSFKAGPSYEQYF. The CDR3 DNA sequence: TGTGCCAGCAGCTTTAAAGCGGGGCCCTCCTACGAGCAGTACTTC.